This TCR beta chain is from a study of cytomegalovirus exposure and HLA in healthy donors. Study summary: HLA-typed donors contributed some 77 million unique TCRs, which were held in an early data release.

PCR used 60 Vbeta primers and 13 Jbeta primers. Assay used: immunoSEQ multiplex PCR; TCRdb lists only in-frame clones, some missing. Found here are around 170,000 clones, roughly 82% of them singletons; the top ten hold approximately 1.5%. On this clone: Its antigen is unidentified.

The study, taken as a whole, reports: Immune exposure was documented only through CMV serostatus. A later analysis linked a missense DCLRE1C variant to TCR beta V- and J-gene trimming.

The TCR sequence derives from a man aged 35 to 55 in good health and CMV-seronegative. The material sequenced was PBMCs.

The CDR3 loop reads CASSNVGQVYEQYF. CDR3 DNA sequence: TGTGCCAGCAGTAACGTTGGACAGGTCTACGAGCAGTACTTC. The chain carries TRBV5-6 and TRBJ2-7; 7 nucleotides match TRBD1. The CDR3 extends over 14 amino acids. CDR1 and CDR2 from the germline V gene are SGHDT and YYEEEE. The junction had 8 bases not matched to a gene; V was cut back by 5 bases and J by 3 bases.